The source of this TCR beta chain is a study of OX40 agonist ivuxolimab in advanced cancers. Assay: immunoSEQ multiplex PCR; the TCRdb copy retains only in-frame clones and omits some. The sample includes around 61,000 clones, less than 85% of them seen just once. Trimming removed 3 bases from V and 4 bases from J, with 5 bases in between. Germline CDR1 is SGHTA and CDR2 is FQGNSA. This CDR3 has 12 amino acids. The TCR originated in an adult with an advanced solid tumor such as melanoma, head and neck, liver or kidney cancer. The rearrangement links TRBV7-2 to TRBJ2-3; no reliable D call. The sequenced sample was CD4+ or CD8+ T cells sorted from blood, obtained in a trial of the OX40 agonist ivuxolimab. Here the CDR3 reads CASSLFSDTQYF. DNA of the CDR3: TGTGCCAGCAGCTTGTTTTCAGATACGCAGTATTTT.